The 27 T cell receptor beta chains in this list originate from one sample, sequenced in a study of blood T cell repertoires in COVID-19. Measured with immunoSEQ multiplex PCR; TCRdb has only the in-frame clones, and not every one. The sample gives around 140,000 clones, around nine tenths of which show up once; around 8.3% is in the top ten. The material sequenced was peripheral blood. Receptors were obtained from a woman aged 45-65 years with active or convalescent COVID-19.

V gene TRBV7-2 combines with J gene TRBJ1-2; 10 nucleotides agree with TRBD1. Germline V gives CDR1 SGHTA, CDR2 FQGNSA. The CDR3 covers 16 residues. The trim removed 3 bases at V and 4 bases at J, leaving 8 bases unmatched. The CDR3 DNA sequence: TGTGCCAGCAGCTTTCCCCCCAGGACAGGGGGCTATGGCTACACCTTC. This translates into CASSFPPRTGGYGYTF.

Comment on this clone: Other DNA sequences in the same sample also yield this CDR3. The chain links TRBV27 to TRBJ2-1; 8 bases agree with TRBD2. CDR1 is MNHEY and CDR2 is SMNVEV in the germline V gene (reference sequence). J lost 3 bases, V lost 1 base, and 5 bases had no gene match. This CDR3 region has 16 residues. CDR3 coding DNA: TGTGCCAGCAGTTTATTGGCGGGAGGACTCTACAATGAGCAGTTCTTC. It encodes CASSLLAGGLYNEQFF.

Here the CDR3 DNA reads TGTGCCTGGAGACCTCCGGGAGCTCTTAATGAAAAACTGTTTTTT. Encoded protein: CAWRPPGALNEKLFF. The chain links TRBV30 to TRBJ1-4; D ambiguous. The germline gives CDR1 GTSNPN, CDR2 SVGIG (reference sequence). V gave up 3 bases and J gave up 4 bases, with 15 bases separating them. The CDR3 is 15 amino acids.

This chain uses TRBV28 with TRBJ1-4; 8 bases fit TRBD1. Unmatched junction bases numbered 4, after V lost 5 bases and J lost 5 bases. The CDR3 runs 14 residues. CDR1 and CDR2 (germline): MDHEN, SYDVKM. CDR3 bases: TGTGCCAGCAGTCTCTGGACAGGGAATGAAAAACTGTTTTTT. Protein: CASSLWTGNEKLFF.

The genes are TRBV10-3 and TRBJ1-2, with D possibly being TRBD1 (6 bases). The CDR3 runs to 14 residues. In germline, CDR1 is ENHRY, CDR2 SYGVKD. V was pared by 4 bases and J by 0 bases, with 9 bases between. CDR3 residues: CAISADRANYGYTF. DNA for the CDR3: TGTGCCATCAGTGCGGACAGAGCTAACTATGGCTACACCTTC.

The V call is TRBV30, the J call TRBJ1-2; 10 bases agree with TRBD1. This CDR3 region has 13 residues. The trim removed 2 bases at V and 7 bases at J, leaving 4 bases unmatched. Germline values: CDR1 GTSNPN, CDR2 SVGIG (reference sequence). CDR3 loop: CAWSPGTGVGYTF. The DNA of the CDR3 is TGTGCCTGGAGTCCCGGGACAGGGGTTGGCTACACCTTC.

This chain links TRBV18 with TRBJ1-3; D is unresolved. The CDR3 runs 16 residues. The V and J ends lost 3 bases and 5 bases respectively, with 17 bases between them. From germline, CDR1 is KGHSH and CDR2 LQKENI. CDR3 in amino acids: CASSPGESTMRNTIYF. The CDR3 region has the DNA TGTGCCAGCTCACCTGGCGAGAGCACTATGCGAAACACCATATATTTT.

This chain uses TRBV18 with TRBJ1-2, with D possibly TRBD1 on 6 matching bases. Trimming pared 6 bases from V and 3 bases from J, leaving 11 bases between. Germline-derived CDR1 and CDR2 are KGHSH and LQKENI. The CDR3 extends over 13 amino acids. The CDR3 reads CASSQSGDYGYTF. For the CDR3, the DNA is TGTGCCAGCTCGCAATCAGGGGACTATGGCTACACCTTC.

The gene calls are TRBV6-1 and TRBJ2-3; 8 bases agree with TRBD2. V trimming: 11 bases; J trimming: 0 bases; junction bases outside the gene matches: 7. The CDR3 contains 14 residues. CDR1 and CDR2 from the germline V gene are MNHNS and SASEGT. The CDR3 coding sequence is TGTGCCGGCGCCGGGGGGGACAGCACAGATACGCAGTATTTT. Translated: CAGAGGDSTDTQYF.

This clone was seen a handful of times. The gene calls are TRBV2 and TRBJ2-7, with a weak D call TRBD2 (7 bases). The germline V gene encodes CDR1 SNHLY and CDR2 FYNNEI. CDR3 length: 14 residues. V lost 2 bases and J 4 bases, leaving 12 bases between the germline ends. The CDR3 DNA is TGTGCCAGCAGTGAAACGGGGGGCGTGTACGAGCAGTACTTC. This encodes CASSETGGVYEQYF.

This clone has just a few counts. This chain links TRBV6-2 or TRBV6-3 with TRBJ2-4, with D unresolved. V lost 2 bases and J lost 4, with 12 bases in between. This CDR3 is 15 amino acids long. CDR1 MNHEY and CDR2 SVGEGT come from the germline V gene. CDR3 protein: CASSYGGVSKNIQYF. CDR3 bases: TGTGCCAGCAGTTACGGTGGAGTATCGAAAAACATTCAGTACTTC.

The chain carries TRBV19 and TRBJ2-5, with 8 bases identical to TRBD2. J gave up 5 bases and V 6 bases, and 11 bases lay outside the gene matches. The length of the CDR3 is 15 residues. CDR1 LNHDA and CDR2 SQIVND come from the germline V gene (reference sequence). CDR3 bases: TGTGCCAGTAGCAACCTGGGACTAGAGAGGGAGACCCAGTACTTC. Its protein product is CASSNLGLERETQYF.

The chain joins TRBV15 to TRBJ1-1, with a tentative D call TRBD1 (5 bases). With 1 base removed from V and 4 bases from J, the gap between germline ends came to 16 bases. Germline V lookup: CDR1 LNHNV, CDR2 YYDKDF (reference sequence). This CDR3 region has 16 residues. CDR3 bases: TGTGCCACCAGCAGAGTGTTGGGGGGAAGCCCCACTGAAGCTTTCTTT. Residues: CATSRVLGGSPTEAFF.

The J gene is TRBJ2-5, the V gene TRBV11-2; tentatively, D is TRBD2 (6 bases). Deletions cut 1 base from V and 5 bases from J, with 11 bases between. This CDR3 region has 14 residues. From germline, CDR1 is SGHAT and CDR2 FQNNGV. CDR3: CASSLGYRGETQYF. The CDR3 DNA reads TGTGCCAGCAGCTTAGGGTATCGGGGGGAGACCCAGTACTTC. Supplemented by reference TRBV11-2 and TRBJ2-5, the full variable domain reads EAGVAQSPRYKIIEKRQSVAFWCNPISGHATLYWYQQILGQGPKLLIQFQNNGVVDDSQLPKDRFSAERLKGVDSTLKIQPAKLEDSAVYLCASSLGYRGETQYFGPGTRLLVL.

V gene TRBV12-3 or TRBV12-4 combines with J gene TRBJ1-3, with D unclear. The CDR3 is made up of 12 amino acids. Trimming removed 3 bases at V and 3 bases at J, with 3 bases between. The DNA for the CDR3 is TGTGCCAGCAGTTTCTTTGGAAACACCATATATTTT. This encodes CASSFFGNTIYF.

This chain uses TRBV10-3 with TRBJ1-1; D might be TRBD1 (6 bases). CDR3 size: 14 residues. Per germline, CDR1 ENHRY and CDR2 SYGVKD. Trimming removed 4 bases from V and 3 bases from J, with 12 bases in between. The CDR3 bases are TGTGCCATCAGTGGTGGGGGCCCCGACACTGAAGCTTTCTTT. This encodes CAISGGGPDTEAFF.

The V call is TRBV11-2, the J call TRBJ1-1; D call uncertain. V was shortened by 0 bases and J by 4 bases, with 3 bases between the two germline ends. Germline lookup yields CDR1 SGHAT and CDR2 FQNNGV. The CDR3 sequence is 12 residues long. CDR3 region: CASSLDRTEAFF. CDR3 DNA sequence: TGTGCCAGCAGCTTAGATCGCACTGAAGCTTTCTTT.

This clone was observed a few times. The chain couples TRBV4-3 to TRBJ1-1, with D perhaps matching TRBD1 (6 bases). The germline V and J ends were trimmed by 0 bases and 4 bases, with 12 bases remaining between them. From germline, CDR1 is LGHNA and CDR2 YSLEER. The CDR3 extends over 15 amino acids. The CDR3 coding sequence is TGCGCCAGCAGCCAAGACCTCAGGGGAAGCACTGAAGCTTTCTTT. Residues: CASSQDLRGSTEAFF.

This sequence joins TRBV5-1 and TRBJ1-5; D may be TRBD1 (5 bases). This CDR3 has 15 residues. Per germline, CDR1 SGHRS and CDR2 YFSETQ. V shed 0 bases and J shed 7 bases, with 14 bases lying between them. The CDR3 DNA is TGCGCCAGCAGCTTGGGAGGTAGGGGTAACCAGCCCCAGCATTTT. This codes for CASSLGGRGNQPQHF.

The chain uses TRBV21-1 and TRBJ2-1; the table's TRBD1 call for D was not verified on the DNA. TRBV21-1 is given as a pseudogene. This CDR3 is built from 14 residues. DNA of the CDR3: TGTGCCAGCAGCCCTCCTGACAGTAGCAGTGAGCAGTTCTTC. Translated: CASSPPDSSSEQFF.

This clone was seen more than once but under ten times. CDR3 coding DNA: TGCGCCAGCAGCCCCGTTCAGGGGGACACTGAAGCTTTCTTT. It is translated as CASSPVQGDTEAFF. The chain carries TRBV5-1 and TRBJ1-1; 7 bases line up with TRBD1. Germline V gives CDR1 SGHRS, CDR2 YFSETQ. V shed 4 bases, J shed 3 bases, and the junction held 6 bases outside the gene matches. CDR3 length equals 14 residues.

This chain joins TRBV27 and TRBJ1-1; D is perhaps TRBD1 (6 bases). Germline values: CDR1 MNHEY, CDR2 SMNVEV (reference sequence). This CDR3 region has 13 residues. Trimming removed 8 bases at V and 4 bases at J, with 14 bases between. The CDR3 here is CASGAGGPTEAFF. CDR3 bases: TGTGCCAGCGGGGCCGGGGGGCCCACTGAAGCTTTCTTT.

This chain links TRBV19 with TRBJ1-5, with 7 bases aligning to TRBD1. V gave up 7 bases and J gave up 5 bases; unmatched junction bases: 8. This CDR3 is built from 14 residues. From germline, CDR1 is LNHDA and CDR2 SQIVND (reference sequence). In nucleotides, the CDR3 is TGTGCCAGTACCACAGGGGTCGGTTATCAGCCCCAGCATTTT. Protein product: CASTTGVGYQPQHF.

This clone was observed a handful of times. The CDR3 sequence is CASRLNQFNEQFF. The CDR3 DNA reads as TGTGCCAGCAGGCTCAATCAGTTTAATGAGCAGTTCTTC. The chain carries TRBV6-5 and TRBJ2-1; D is ambiguous. V lost 6 bases and J 7 bases, leaving 13 bases between the germline ends. The CDR3 has 13 residues. Germline V gene data show CDR1 as MNHEY and CDR2 as SVGAGI.

The rearrangement joins TRBV7-9 to TRBJ1-2, with D maybe TRBD1 (6 bases). V was trimmed by 5 bases and J by 4 bases, leaving 17 bases between them. The germline gives CDR1 SEHNR, CDR2 FQNEAQ (reference sequence). This CDR3 has 15 residues. CDR3 nucleotide sequence: TGTGCCAGCAGCCACCGGGACACCGTCACCTATGGCTACACCTTC. Translation: CASSHRDTVTYGYTF.

J is TRBJ2-7 and V is TRBV21-1; the D segment call TRBD2 is taken from the table without a DNA check. TRBV21-1 is noted as a pseudogene. The CDR3 consists of 16 residues. CDR3 bases: TGTGCCAGCAGCAAACGGAAGCGGGAGTGGTCCTACGAGCAGTACTTC. Translation gives CASSKRKREWSYEQYF.

The table lists this clone with a count of one. This rearrangement joins TRBV6-1 to TRBJ2-1, with 7 bases that match TRBD2. J was trimmed by 0 bases and V by 3 bases; bases with no gene match: 8. CDR3 length equals 17 residues. Germline lookup yields CDR1 MNHNS and CDR2 SASEGT. The CDR3, as DNA: TGTGCCAGCAGTGAGTGGTCTAGCGGCAGCTCCTACAATGAGCAGTTCTTC. This translates into CASSEWSSGSSYNEQFF.